This TCR beta chain was captured in a study of blood T cell repertoires in COVID-19. Participant reports of clinical history set cohort assignment. Donors in Cohort 3 counted as recovered after two negative PCRs, clearance, or symptom resolution. The V gene end was trimmed by 7 bases and the J gene end by 2 bases; junction bases not matched to a gene: 13. The CDR3 extends over 16 amino acids. Germline loops: CDR1 SNHLY, CDR2 FYNNEI. This table comes from immunoSEQ multiplex PCR, and its TCRdb copy is limited to in-frame clones, with some not included. The sample contains 110,000 to 150,000 clones, around 80% of which appear only once.

Sequences were obtained from PBMCs or T cells enriched from blood (not recorded which). The clonotype comes from a woman in her 50s who had recovered from COVID-19. This chain connects TRBV2 to TRBJ2-5; 7 bases map to TRBD2. CDR3 in amino acids: CASTVRDYPRQETQYF. CDR3 in DNA: TGTGCCAGCACCGTACGGGACTACCCAAGACAAGAGACCCAGTACTTC.